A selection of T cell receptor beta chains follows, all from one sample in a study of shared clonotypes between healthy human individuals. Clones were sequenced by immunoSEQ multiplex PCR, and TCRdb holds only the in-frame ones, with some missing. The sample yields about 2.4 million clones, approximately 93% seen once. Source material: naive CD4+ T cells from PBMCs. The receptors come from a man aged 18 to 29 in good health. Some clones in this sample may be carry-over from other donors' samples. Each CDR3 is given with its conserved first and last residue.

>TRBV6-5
CASSSRDGRSGNTIYF
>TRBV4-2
CASSQENGNSGSYEQYF
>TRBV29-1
CSGYRFGGATDTQYF
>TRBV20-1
CSAQSVTEAFF
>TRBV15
CATSRAPQETQYF
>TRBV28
CASTLGGAGDTQYF
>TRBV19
CASRPRGGWEGYTF
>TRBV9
CASSVAQGATNEKLFF
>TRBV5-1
CASSLPMGGLNTEAFF
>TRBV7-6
CASSSTGDPRWTEAFF
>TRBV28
CASSFLSYEQYF
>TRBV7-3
CASSPGIRTPQETQYF
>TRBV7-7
CASSLARQNEQFF
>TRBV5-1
CASSLGFGTPDTQYF
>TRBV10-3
CAISEPLAGAYNEQFF
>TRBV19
CASSTQSTSGTYEQYF
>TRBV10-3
CAISEGAKRSYEQYF
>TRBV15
CATSRGRGGGTDTQYF
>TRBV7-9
CASGVQQYNEQFF
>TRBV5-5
CASSFSPGLANYGYTF
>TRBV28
CASTSPDGSSYNEQFF
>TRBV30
CAWSVPGHSGANVLTF
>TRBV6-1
CASRLGQGRWDEQYF
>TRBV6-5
CASSSSPDLTGELFF
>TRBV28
CASSSVGSGHQPQHF
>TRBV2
CAREGQGAGGYTF
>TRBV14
CASSHRDRQNTEAFF
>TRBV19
CASSTNVARNSGNTIYF
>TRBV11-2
CASSSGGLGEYNEQFF
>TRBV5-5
CASSLAPPTEAFF
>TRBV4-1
CASSQAGAETQYF
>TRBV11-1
CASSLAGAVGYTF
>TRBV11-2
CASSAGLAGEQYF
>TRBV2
CASNAQGRSGTQYF
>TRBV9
CASSVHAADYEQYF
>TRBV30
CAWSVGYGYQETQYF